This paragraph covers one TCR beta chain sequence. This sample is drawn from a study of blood T cell repertoires in COVID-19. Study information: Specimens from acute and convalescent COVID-19 originated in the United States, Italy and Spain. Nucleic acid was either cDNA or gDNA, and it came from T cells, B-cell-depleted T cells, or PBMCs.

In the study's own analysis: Estimated nucleated cell counts came from reference gene primer amplification. Sequenced by immunoSEQ multiplex PCR; TCRdb stores in-frame clones only, minus some. The DNA gave D and trimming, while V, J and clone size come from that table. Among some 230,000 clones listed, approximately 80% were seen once. The CDR3 runs to 14 residues. Germline values: CDR1 LGHDT, CDR2 YNNKEL (reference sequence). Trimming stripped 0 bases from V and 10 bases from J, with 13 bases between. This clonotype was sampled from a woman aged 50 to 65 with acute or convalescent COVID-19. The chain joins TRBV3-1 (or the pseudogene TRBV3-2) to TRBJ2-1; D gene uncertain. Sequenced: peripheral blood. As DNA, the CDR3 is TGTGCCAGCAGCCAAGATTTGGCTCTCGCCGAGCAGTTCTTC. This translates into CASSQDLALAEQFF.